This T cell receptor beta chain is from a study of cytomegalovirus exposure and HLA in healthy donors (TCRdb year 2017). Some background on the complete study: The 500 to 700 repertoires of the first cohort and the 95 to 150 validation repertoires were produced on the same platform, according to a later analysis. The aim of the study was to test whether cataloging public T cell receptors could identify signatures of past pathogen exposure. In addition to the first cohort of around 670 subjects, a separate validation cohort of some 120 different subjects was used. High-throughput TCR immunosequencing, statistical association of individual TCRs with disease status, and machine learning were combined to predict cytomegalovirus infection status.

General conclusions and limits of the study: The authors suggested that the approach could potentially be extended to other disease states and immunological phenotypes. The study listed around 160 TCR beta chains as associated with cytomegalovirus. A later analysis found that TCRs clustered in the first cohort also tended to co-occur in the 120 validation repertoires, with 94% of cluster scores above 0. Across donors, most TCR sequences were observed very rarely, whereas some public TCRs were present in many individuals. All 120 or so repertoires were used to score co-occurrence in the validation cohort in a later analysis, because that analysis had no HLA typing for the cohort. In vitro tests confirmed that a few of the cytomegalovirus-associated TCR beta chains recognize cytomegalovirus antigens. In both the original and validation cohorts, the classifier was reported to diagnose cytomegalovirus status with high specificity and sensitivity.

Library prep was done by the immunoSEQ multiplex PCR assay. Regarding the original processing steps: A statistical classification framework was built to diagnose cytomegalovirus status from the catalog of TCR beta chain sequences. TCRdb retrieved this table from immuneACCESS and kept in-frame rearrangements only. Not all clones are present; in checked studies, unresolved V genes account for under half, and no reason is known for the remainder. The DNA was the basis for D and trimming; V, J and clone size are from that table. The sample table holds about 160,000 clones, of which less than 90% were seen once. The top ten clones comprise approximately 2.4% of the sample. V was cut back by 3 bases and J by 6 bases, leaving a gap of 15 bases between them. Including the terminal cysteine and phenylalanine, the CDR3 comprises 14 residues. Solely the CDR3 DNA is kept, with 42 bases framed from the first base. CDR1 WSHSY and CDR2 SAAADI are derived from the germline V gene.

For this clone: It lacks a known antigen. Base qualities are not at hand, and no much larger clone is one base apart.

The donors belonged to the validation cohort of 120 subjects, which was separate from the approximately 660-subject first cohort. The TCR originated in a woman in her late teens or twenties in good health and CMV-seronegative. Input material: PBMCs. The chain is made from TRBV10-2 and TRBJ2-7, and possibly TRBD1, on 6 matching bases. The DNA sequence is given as TGCGCCAGCAGTGAATCGGGACATTTGTCCGAGCAGTACTTC. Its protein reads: CASSESGHLSEQYF.